This paragraph reports one T cell receptor beta chain. Its antigen is unknown. The CDR3 runs 14 residues. The V gene lost 6 bases and the J gene lost 7 bases, with 15 bases spanning the gap. CDR1 is SEHNR, CDR2 FQNEAQ, per germline (reference sequence). This record comes from a study of T cells in Graves' hyperthyroidism and ophthalmopathy. Findings and caveats of the study: Patients with ophthalmopathy were separated from those with stable hyperthyroidism by a 13 V-J model.

Uncontrolled infection, other autoimmune disease, pregnancy or lactation barred patients from enrollment. The investigators amplified TCR beta CDR3 regions from RNA transcripts. First-round RT-PCR targeting the TCR CDR3 was performed with the HTBI primer set. TCRdb recomputed calls from the multiplex PCR reads with MiXCR, one row per CDR3 protein. The sample yields about 640,000 distinct CDR3 sequences, roughly 15% seen once. The chain is built from TRBV7-9 and TRBJ1-4, with D possibly TRBD1 on 5 matching bases. The specimen sequenced was blood. The clonotype was recovered from a woman aged 50 to 65 with Graves' ophthalmopathy. CDR3 protein: CASRSGAGGEKLFF. The CDR3 coding sequence is TGTGCCAGCAGATCCGGGGCCGGCGGTGAAAAACTGTTTTTT.